These T cell receptor beta chains were read from a single sample in a study of blood T cell repertoires in COVID-19. This table comes from immunoSEQ multiplex PCR, and its TCRdb copy is limited to in-frame clones, with some not included. The table lists some 100,000 clones, 85% of them singletons. The sample was peripheral blood. The receptors shown here come from a woman in her sixties or seventies with active or convalescent COVID-19. CDR3s include the opening cysteine and the closing phenylalanine or tryptophan. A D gene is named only where the DNA matches it firmly. Only part of the rows carry a size: once, few, many, or a class if the clone is expanded.

.	TRBV30	TRBJ2-7	.	CAWSALASGEQYF	TGTGCCTGGAGTGCTCTAGCCTCGGGCGAGCAGTACTTC
.	TRBV11-3	TRBJ2-1	.	CASSFGRESIRNEQFF	TGTGCCAGCAGCTTCGGGCGGGAATCAATAAGGAATGAGCAGTTCTTC
TRBD2	TRBV7-2	TRBJ2-2	.	CASSLVGLAGTGGELFF	TGTGCCAGCAGCTTAGTTGGGCTAGCGGGGACGGGCGGGGAGCTGTTTTTT
TRBD1	TRBV4-3	TRBJ1-2	.	CASSQTPGQGAGGYTF	TGCGCCAGCAGCCAGACGCCGGGACAGGGGGCAGGAGGCTACACCTTC
.	TRBV7-9	TRBJ2-1	.	CASSLALGGSYNEQFF	TGTGCCAGCAGCTTAGCCTTGGGGGGCTCCTACAATGAGCAGTTCTTC
.	TRBV9	TRBJ1-6	few	CASSVEGAYNSPLHF	TGTGCCAGCAGCGTTGAGGGGGCCTATAATTCACCCCTCCACTTT
TRBD1	TRBV5-4	TRBJ2-7	.	CASSRTGGNEQYF	TGTGCCAGCAGCCGAACAGGGGGTAACGAGCAGTACTTC
.	TRBV5-4	TRBJ1-4	.	CASSPAGGNEKLFF	TGTGCCAGCAGCCCGGCGGGGGGGAATGAAAAACTGTTTTTT
.	TRBV7-2	TRBJ2-3	.	CASSPQRTDRTDTQYF	TGTGCCAGCAGCCCCCAAAGGACAGATAGGACAGATACGCAGTATTTT
TRBD1	TRBV4-1	TRBJ1-5	once	CASSKGQGGSNQPQHF	TGCGCCAGCAGCAAAGGACAGGGGGGGAGCAATCAGCCCCAGCATTTT
.	TRBV2	TRBJ1-1	.	CASSETRPGDTEAFF	TGTGCCAGCAGTGAAACGCGGCCCGGGGACACTGAAGCTTTCTTT
TRBD1	TRBV2	TRBJ2-3	.	CASNEGTATTDTQYF	TGTGCCAGCAATGAAGGGACAGCGACCACAGATACGCAGTATTTT
TRBD1	TRBV2	TRBJ2-7	.	CARGTGGGEQYF	TGTGCGAGGGGGACAGGGGGTGGCGAGCAGTACTTC
.	TRBV3-1/TRBV3-2	TRBJ2-3	.	CASSQYQQGGTDTQYF	TGTGCCAGCAGCCAATACCAACAGGGAGGCACAGATACGCAGTATTTT
.	TRBV15	TRBJ1-4	.	CATSRDRGVGEKLFF	TGTGCCACCAGCAGAGACAGGGGAGTGGGTGAAAAACTGTTTTTT
.	TRBV24-1	TRBJ2-1	.	CATSWTGAFRLNEQFF	TGTGCCACCAGTTGGACGGGAGCCTTTAGGTTGAATGAGCAGTTCTTC
.	TRBV4-3	TRBJ2-7	.	CASSQEPDKPYEQYF	TGCGCCAGCAGCCAAGAGCCAGATAAACCCTACGAGCAGTACTTC
TRBD2	TRBV6-5	TRBJ2-3	.	CASSGTSGTDTQYF	TGTGCCAGCAGCGGGACTAGCGGCACAGATACGCAGTATTTT
TRBD1	TRBV6-5	TRBJ2-4	.	CASSYARQGSKNIQYF	TGTGCCAGCAGTTACGCGAGACAGGGTTCAAAAAACATTCAGTACTTC
TRBD2	TRBV2	TRBJ2-5	.	CASRKSVAGRETQYF	TGTGCCAGCCGCAAATCGGTAGCGGGAAGGGAGACCCAGTACTTC
.	TRBV5-6	TRBJ2-1	.	CASSDAGLLNEQFF	TGTGCCAGCAGCGACGCGGGACTTTTAAATGAGCAGTTCTTC
TRBD2	TRBV9	TRBJ2-5	.	CASSVATSGGPQETQYF	TGTGCCAGCAGCGTAGCTACTAGCGGGGGGCCCCAAGAGACCCAGTACTTC
TRBD1	TRBV5-1	TRBJ2-2	.	CASSLGQGWTGELFF	TGCGCCAGCAGCTTGGGACAGGGATGGACCGGGGAGCTGTTTTTT
.	TRBV7-2	TRBJ1-5	.	CASSLGGDQPQHF	TGTGCCAGCAGCCTGGGAGGAGATCAGCCCCAGCATTTT
.	TRBV2	TRBJ2-3	.	CASSEAPSGKGTDTQYF	TGTGCCAGCAGTGAAGCCCCATCGGGTAAAGGTACAGATACGCAGTATTTT
TRBD1	TRBV28	TRBJ2-5	.	CASSPGTVVETQYF	TGTGCCAGCAGTCCCGGGACAGTCGTAGAGACCCAGTACTTC
.	TRBV28	TRBJ1-2	.	CASSRANYGYTF	TGTGCCAGCAGCCGCGCTAACTATGGCTACACCTTC
.	TRBV28	TRBJ1-5	once	CASSYGQSGQPQHF	TGTGCCAGCAGTTATGGACAGTCCGGTCAGCCCCAGCATTTT
.	TRBV2	TRBJ1-4	.	CASRPGANEKLFF	TGTGCCAGCAGGCCCGGGGCTAATGAAAAACTGTTTTTT
.	TRBV6-4	TRBJ1-1	.	CASRREQNTEAFF	TGTGCCAGCAGGCGGGAGCAGAACACTGAAGCTTTCTTT
TRBD2	TRBV28	TRBJ2-2	.	CASTRTSGIVGELFF	TGTGCCAGTACGAGGACTAGCGGGATAGTCGGGGAGCTGTTTTTT
TRBD2	TRBV5-4	TRBJ2-5	.	CASSLGLAGAYQETQYF	TGTGCCAGCAGCTTGGGACTAGCGGGGGCGTACCAAGAGACCCAGTACTTC
.	TRBV6-4	TRBJ1-4	.	CASRLSQTVKLFF	TGTGCCAGCAGACTGAGCCAAACGGTAAAACTGTTTTTT
TRBD2	TRBV9	TRBJ2-7	.	CASSSIAGGPSEQYF	TGTGCCAGCAGCTCCATAGCGGGGGGACCTTCGGAGCAGTACTTC
TRBD1	TRBV7-2	TRBJ2-2	.	CASSLTGQGARELFF	TGTGCCAGCAGCTTAACGGGACAGGGGGCCCGGGAGCTGTTTTTT
.	TRBV28	TRBJ2-7	.	CASSLSGRAKAYEQYF	TGTGCCAGCAGTTTATCGGGCAGGGCAAAGGCCTACGAGCAGTACTTC